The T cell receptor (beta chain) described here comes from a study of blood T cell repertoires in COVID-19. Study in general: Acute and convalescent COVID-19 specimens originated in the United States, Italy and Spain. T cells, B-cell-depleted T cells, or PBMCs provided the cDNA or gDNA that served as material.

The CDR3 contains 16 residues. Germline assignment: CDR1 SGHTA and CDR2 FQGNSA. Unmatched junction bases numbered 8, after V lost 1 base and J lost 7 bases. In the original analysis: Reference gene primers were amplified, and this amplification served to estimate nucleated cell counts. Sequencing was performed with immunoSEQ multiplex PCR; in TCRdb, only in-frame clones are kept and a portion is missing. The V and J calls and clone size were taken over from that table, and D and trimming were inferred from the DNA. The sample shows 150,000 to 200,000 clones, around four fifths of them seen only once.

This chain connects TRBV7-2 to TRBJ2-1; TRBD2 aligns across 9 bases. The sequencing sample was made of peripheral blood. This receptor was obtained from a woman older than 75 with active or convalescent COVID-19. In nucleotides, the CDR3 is TGTGCCAGCAGCTTAGACGGGCGGGGGGGCCCGAATGAGCAGTTCTTC. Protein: CASSLDGRGGPNEQFF. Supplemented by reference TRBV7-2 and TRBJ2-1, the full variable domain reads GAGVSQSPSNKVTEKGKDVELRCDPISGHTALYWYRQSLGQGLEFLIYFQGNSAPDKSGLPSDRFSAERTGGSVSTLTIQRTQQEDSAVYLCASSLDGRGGPNEQFFGPGTRLTVL.